A selection of T cell receptor beta chains follows, all from one sample in a study of blood T cell repertoires in COVID-19. Sequencing used immunoSEQ multiplex PCR; TCRdb keeps in-frame clones, though not all of them. The sample comprises approximately 210,000 clones, around 82% of which are singletons, and approximately 12% rests with the top ten. Sequencing was performed on peripheral blood. The origin of the receptors is a woman aged 40 to 50 with acute or convalescent COVID-19. CDR3s include the opening cysteine and the closing phenylalanine or tryptophan.

j_call: TRBJ1-2; v_call: TRBV10-3; cdr3_aa: CAISEPRQGAKGYTF
j_call: TRBJ2-2; v_call: TRBV3-1/TRBV3-2; cdr3_aa: CASSQEVVGTGELFF
j_call: TRBJ1-1; v_call: TRBV5-1; cdr3_aa: CASSTTGGLNTEAFF
j_call: TRBJ2-3; v_call: TRBV14; cdr3_aa: CASSQEGTGVDTQYF
j_call: TRBJ2-5; v_call: TRBV7-2; cdr3_aa: CASSPQWTSGSLATQYF
j_call: TRBJ2-7; v_call: TRBV6-5; cdr3_aa: CASSQGPQNEQYF
j_call: TRBJ2-2; v_call: TRBV11-3; cdr3_aa: CASSPGTNTGELFF
j_call: TRBJ1-2; v_call: TRBV23-1; cdr3_aa: CASSHAVRNYGYTF
j_call: TRBJ2-3; v_call: TRBV25-1; cdr3_aa: CASTRDTDTQYF
j_call: TRBJ1-1; v_call: TRBV19; cdr3_aa: CASYRTVSAEAFF
j_call: TRBJ2-3; v_call: TRBV12-5; cdr3_aa: CASAKPSMRGTDTQYF
j_call: TRBJ2-3; v_call: TRBV30; cdr3_aa: CAWSKRDTQYF
j_call: TRBJ2-2; v_call: TRBV4-1; cdr3_aa: CASSQGFGVSTGELFF
j_call: TRBJ1-2; v_call: TRBV7-6; cdr3_aa: CASSSEVAGFDGYTF
j_call: TRBJ2-7; v_call: TRBV28; cdr3_aa: CASSRESYEQYF
j_call: TRBJ2-3; v_call: TRBV7-2; cdr3_aa: CASSHLAGGPADTQYF
j_call: TRBJ2-7; v_call: TRBV6-2/TRBV6-3; cdr3_aa: CASSQGGEQYF
j_call: TRBJ2-3; v_call: TRBV3-1/TRBV3-2; cdr3_aa: CASTGLAGVADTQYF
j_call: TRBJ2-1; v_call: TRBV18; cdr3_aa: CASSPPNDKYNEQFF
j_call: TRBJ1-1; v_call: TRBV27; cdr3_aa: CASSRDRGTEAFF
j_call: TRBJ2-7; v_call: TRBV6-5; cdr3_aa: CASRPSGGPSYEQYF
j_call: TRBJ1-2; v_call: TRBV6-5; cdr3_aa: CASSYGRVFGYTF
j_call: TRBJ1-2; v_call: TRBV6-4; cdr3_aa: CASSRSGRGQGSYGYTF
j_call: TRBJ2-3; v_call: TRBV30; cdr3_aa: CAHRTGALDTQYF
j_call: TRBJ2-7; v_call: TRBV30; cdr3_aa: CAWSLTAGGGEQYF
j_call: TRBJ2-3; v_call: TRBV2; cdr3_aa: CASILGLATGTDTQYF
j_call: TRBJ2-3; v_call: TRBV11-2; cdr3_aa: CASTLAARETDTQYF
j_call: TRBJ1-6; v_call: TRBV6-1; cdr3_aa: CASSDGLQGSPLHF